Shown below are 28 T cell receptor beta chains from a single sample sequenced in a study of blood T cell repertoires in COVID-19. Generated by immunoSEQ multiplex PCR, the TCRdb table keeps only in-frame clones and is missing some. The repertoire holds 270,000 or so clones, under 90% seen once, with around 2.9% in the top ten. Input material: peripheral blood. The receptors come from a woman in her sixties or seventies with active or convalescent COVID-19.

The V gene is TRBV28, the J gene TRBJ1-3, with D maybe TRBD1 (5 bases). The germline V gene encodes CDR1 MDHEN and CDR2 SYDVKM. V lost 5 bases to trimming and J lost 5 bases, with 10 bases between them. The CDR3 consists of 13 residues. This chain's CDR3 is CASSPTDRNTIYF. The CDR3 coding sequence is TGTGCCAGCAGTCCGACAGACAGAAACACCATATATTTT.

V gene TRBV14 combines with J gene TRBJ2-1; the D gene is possibly TRBD1 (6 bases). This CDR3 has 13 residues. Deletions cut 4 bases from V and 16 bases from J, with 20 bases between. From germline, CDR1 is SGHDN and CDR2 FVKESK. CDR3 sequence: CASSLNPGQIEFF. CDR3 coding DNA: TGTGCCAGCAGCCTAAACCCGGGACAAATCGAATTCTTC. The whole variable domain, remainder taken from reference TRBV14 and TRBJ2-1, is EAGVTQFPSHSVIEKGQTVTLRCDPISGHDNLYWYRRVMGKEIKFLLHFVKESKQDESGMPNNRFLAERTGGTYSTLKVQPAELEDSGVYFCASSLNPGQIEFFGPGTRLTVL.

With respect to this clone: The junction and the germline gene differ at one end; a read error may be behind it. The chain links TRBV14 to TRBJ1-1; D remains ambiguous. Germline V CDR1 and CDR2: SGHDN, FVKESK. The CDR3 is made up of 14 amino acids. Here the CDR3 reads CASSQFHRNTKAFF. In nucleotides, the CDR3 is TGTGCCAGCAGCCAATTCCACCGGAACACTAAAGCTTTCTTT.

The rearrangement uses TRBV6-5 and TRBJ1-2; no firm D call. The V gene's germline CDR1 is MNHEY and CDR2 SVGAGI. This CDR3 comprises 15 residues. The V end lost 0 bases, the J end lost 4 bases, and 12 bases lay between the germline ends. The CDR3: CASSYSPGSAYGYTF. In DNA form, the CDR3 reads TGTGCCAGCAGTTACTCCCCGGGAAGTGCCTATGGCTACACCTTC.

There are a few counts of this clone. The CDR3 region has the DNA TGTGCCAGCAGTTCCCTTCAGGGCAACACTGAAGCTTTCTTT. This sequence encodes CASSSLQGNTEAFF. V and J are TRBV6-5 and TRBJ1-1, with a weak D call TRBD1 (5 bases). V was shortened by 4 bases and J by 2 bases, with 11 bases between the two germline ends. Per the germline V gene, CDR1 is MNHEY and CDR2 is SVGAGI. The CDR3 is made up of 14 amino acids.

This chain joins TRBV7-3 and TRBJ2-1, with D maybe TRBD2 (6 bases). Germline loops: CDR1 SGHTA, CDR2 FQGTGA. Trimming shortened V by 2 bases and J by 9 bases, and 17 bases separated the two germline ends. This CDR3 region has 15 residues. The CDR3 DNA is TGTGCCAGCAGCTTATTGCTAGCGCCGGAAGGTGAGCAGTTCTTC. The encoded protein is CASSLLLAPEGEQFF.

The V and J genes are TRBV5-1 and TRBJ1-1; no clear D gene. The germline CDR1 and CDR2 sequences are SGHRS and YFSETQ. Trimming shortened V by 8 bases and J by 0 bases, and 20 bases separated the two germline ends. There are 16 residues in the CDR3. This CDR3 reads CASRPEGTFMNTEAFF. The CDR3 region has the DNA TGCGCCAGTCGCCCAGAGGGTACCTTCATGAACACTGAAGCTTTCTTT.

The genes are TRBV24-1 and TRBJ1-4; 8 bases fit TRBD1. V lost 0 bases, J lost 8 bases, and 7 bases stayed unmatched. Germline values: CDR1 KGHDR, CDR2 SFDVKD. This CDR3 has 16 residues. The CDR3 spells CATSDLSRGQEEKLFF. CDR3 coding DNA: TGTGCCACCAGTGATTTGAGCAGGGGGCAAGAAGAAAAACTGTTTTTT.

This sequence joins TRBV14 and TRBJ1-2; D unclear. Germline CDR1 and CDR2: SGHDN and FVKESK. There are 14 residues in the CDR3. V was pared by 4 bases and J by 3 bases, with 12 bases between. CDR3 nucleotide sequence: TGTGCCAGCAGCCCGGGTAGCGTAGACTATGGCTACACCTTC. Translation: CASSPGSVDYGYTF.

The chain links TRBV24-1 to TRBJ2-3; 11 positions match TRBD1. V gave up 3 bases and J gave up 6 bases; unmatched junction bases: 7. CDR3 size: 16 residues. Germline V gene sequence: CDR1 KGHDR, CDR2 SFDVKD. In DNA, the CDR3 is TGTGCCACCAGTGATACTGGACAGGGGGCAATGGATACGCAGTATTTT. Encoded protein: CATSDTGQGAMDTQYF.

The CDR3 loop is CASSPTGGGDQETQYF. CDR3 bases: TGTGCCAGCAGTCCCACGGGGGGGGGCGACCAAGAGACCCAGTACTTC. The chain combines TRBV28 with TRBJ2-5, with TRBD2 identical over 8 bases. Germline V lookup: CDR1 MDHEN, CDR2 SYDVKM. V shed 5 bases, J shed 0 bases, and the junction held 8 bases outside the gene matches. The CDR3 runs 16 residues.

This clone came up a few times. This sequence joins TRBV10-2 and TRBJ2-1, with 8 bases lining up with TRBD2. Germline V gene data show CDR1 as WSHSY and CDR2 as SAAADI. With 3 bases clipped from V and 9 bases from J, the junction kept 10 bases outside the gene matches. The CDR3 is 15 residues long. The CDR3 sequence: CASSDLGGGTSEQFF. CDR3 nucleotides: TGCGCCAGCAGTGATTTAGGGGGGGGGACTAGTGAGCAGTTCTTC.

V gene TRBV6-2 or TRBV6-3 combines with J gene TRBJ1-1; 11 bases map to TRBD1. CDR3 length: 15 residues. The ends lost 5 bases at V and 4 bases at J; junction bases unmatched: 6. CDR1 and CDR2 from the germline V gene are MNHEY and SVGEGT. CDR3 nucleotides: TGTGCCAGCAGTGACCCGGGACAGGGGGTCACTGAAGCTTTCTTT. Translated, it gives CASSDPGQGVTEAFF.

This clone was seen only once. The chain recombines TRBV6-1 with TRBJ1-1; TRBD1 might be the D (5 bases). V was shortened by 2 bases and J by 3 bases, with 10 bases between the two germline ends. The CDR3 is 14 residues long. Germline CDR1 MNHNS, CDR2 SASEGT. As DNA, the CDR3 is TGTGCCAGCAGTGAACCCAGGGCTGACACTGAAGCTTTCTTT. Translating gives CASSEPRADTEAFF.

The genes are TRBV12-1 and TRBJ1-6; the tabulated D call, TRBD1, remains unverified against the DNA. TRBV12-1 is a listed pseudogene. The CDR3 is 22 residues long. This CDR3 is CASSFEPGLPHTLSSYNSPLHF. CDR3 DNA: TGTGCCAGCAGCTTTGAGCCAGGGTTGCCCCATACCCTCAGCTCCTATAATTCACCCCTCCACTTT.

The V call is TRBV5-4, the J call TRBJ2-7; 9 bases are a match to TRBD1. CDR3 length: 13 residues. In germline, CDR1 is SGHNT, CDR2 YYREEE (reference sequence). V gave up 1 base and J gave up 5 bases; unmatched junction bases: 1. The CDR3 DNA reads TGTGCCAGCAGCTTGACAGGGGGCGACGAGCAGTACTTC. It codes for CASSLTGGDEQYF.

This clone has a count of ten or more. The chain carries TRBV27 and TRBJ2-7; 7 nucleotides agree with TRBD1. The CDR3 covers 14 residues. The J segment lost 2 bases and the V segment lost 5 bases, leaving 6 bases of the junction unmatched. Germline CDR1 is MNHEY and CDR2 is SMNVEV (reference sequence). The CDR3 reads CASSPNRGPYEQYF. The CDR3 DNA is TGTGCCAGCAGTCCAAACAGGGGACCCTACGAGCAGTACTTC.

The chain carries TRBV19 and TRBJ1-2; 10 bases fit TRBD1. The V gene end was trimmed by 1 base and the J gene end by 4 bases; junction bases not matched to a gene: 6. CDR3 length equals 16 residues. Germline lookup yields CDR1 LNHDA and CDR2 SQIVND (reference sequence). The chain's CDR3 is CASSIGDRGLSYGYTF. The CDR3 DNA reads as TGTGCCAGTAGTATAGGGGACAGGGGATTAAGCTATGGCTACACCTTC. The full variable domain, its missing parts supplied by reference TRBV19 and TRBJ1-2, is DGGITQSPKYLFRKEGQNVTLSCEQNLNHDAMYWYRQDPGQGLRLIYYSQIVNDFQKGDIAEGYSVSREKKESFPLTVTSAQKNPTAFYLCASSIGDRGLSYGYTFGSGTRLTVV.

The chain links TRBV7-8 to TRBJ2-2, with a possible D match to TRBD2 (5 bases). The CDR3 consists of 13 residues. The V end lost 5 bases, the J end lost 5 bases, and 9 bases lay between the germline ends. Per the germline V gene, CDR1 is SGHVS and CDR2 is FQNEAQ. The CDR3 bases are TGTGCCAGCAGCAGACCGGGGACCGGGGAGCTGTTTTTT. Its protein product is CASSRPGTGELFF. The full variable domain, in which reference TRBV7-8 and TRBJ2-2 provide the parts outside the CDR3, is GAGVSQSPRYKVAKRGQDVALRCDPISGHVSLFWYQQALGQGPEFLTYFQNEAQLDKSGLPSDRFFAERPEGSVSTLKIQRTQQEDSAVYLCASSRPGTGELFFGEGSRLTVL.

V usage is TRBV28 and J usage is TRBJ1-4; D gene unclear. V was clipped by 6 bases and J by 0 bases, with 11 bases between them. The CDR3 is 15 amino acids. CDR1 and CDR2 (germline): MDHEN, SYDVKM. The CDR3 loop reads CASSPPPPTNEKLFF. The CDR3 nucleotides are TGTGCCAGCAGCCCCCCTCCCCCAACTAATGAAAAACTGTTTTTT.

The rearrangement uses TRBV6-5 and TRBJ1-2, with D tentatively TRBD1 (5 bases). There are 13 residues in the CDR3. V was shortened by 9 bases and J by 0 bases, with 11 bases between the two germline ends. Germline V gene data show CDR1 as MNHEY and CDR2 as SVGAGI. Here the CDR3 DNA reads TGTGCCAGTAAGCAGGGTCCTAACTATGGCTACACCTTC. It encodes CASKQGPNYGYTF.

This clone has only one observation. This chain uses TRBV27 with TRBJ1-3; a possible D gene is TRBD1 (5 bases). V was shortened by 5 bases and J by 0 bases, with 17 bases between the two germline ends. This CDR3 has 17 residues. The germline CDR1 and CDR2 sequences are MNHEY and SMNVEV (reference sequence). For the CDR3, the DNA is TGTGCCAGCAGTCCGCTCAACAGGATCCACTCTGGAAACACCATATATTTT. It is translated as CASSPLNRIHSGNTIYF.

The genes are TRBV3-1 (or the pseudogene TRBV3-2) and TRBJ2-5, with a weak D call TRBD1 (6 bases). The V gene's germline CDR1 is LGHDT and CDR2 YNNKEL (reference sequence). The V and J ends lost 2 bases and 5 bases respectively, with 15 bases between them. This CDR3 region has 15 residues. The DNA for the CDR3 is TGTGCCAGCAGCCAACCTAGTGGGGGCCTTGAGACCCAGTACTTC. Protein product: CASSQPSGGLETQYF.

V is TRBV9 and J is TRBJ2-1; 7 bases map to TRBD2. V was pared by 0 bases and J by 9 bases, with 12 bases of the junction left unmatched. Germline values: CDR1 SGDLS, CDR2 YYNGEE. CDR3 size: 16 residues. The CDR3: CASSVGLQDSGGEQFF. The DNA for the CDR3 is TGTGCCAGCAGCGTAGGCCTACAGGACTCGGGGGGTGAGCAGTTCTTC. Based on the CDR3 plus reference TRBV9 and TRBJ2-1, the full variable domain is DSGVTQTPKHLITATGQRVTLRCSPRSGDLSVYWYQQSLDQGLQFLIQYYNGEERAKGNILERFSAQQFPDLHSELNLSSLELGDSALYFCASSVGLQDSGGEQFFGPGTRLTVL.

V and J are TRBV7-9 and TRBJ2-1, with 7 bases aligning to TRBD2. Germline V gene sequence: CDR1 SEHNR, CDR2 FQNEAQ (reference sequence). V was clipped by 7 bases and J by 13 bases; unmatched bases: 25. The CDR3 extends over 17 amino acids. CDR3 protein: CASTPLLGRATPGGQFF. CDR3 in DNA: TGTGCCAGCACCCCCCTCCTAGGAAGGGCCACCCCGGGAGGCCAGTTCTTC.

J is TRBJ1-1 and V is TRBV4-3; a possible D gene is TRBD1 (6 bases). Trimming shortened V by 3 bases and J by 9 bases, and 11 bases separated the two germline ends. Germline V CDR1 and CDR2: LGHNA, YSLEER. This CDR3 comprises 12 residues. In nucleotides, the CDR3 is TGCGCCAGCAGCCAGGACAGCCGGCAAGCTTTCTTT. This gives the protein CASSQDSRQAFF.

The chain joins TRBV19 to TRBJ2-2, with 12 bases matching TRBD1. V was clipped by 7 bases and J by 8 bases; unmatched bases: 17. The germline V gene encodes CDR1 LNHDA and CDR2 SQIVND (reference sequence). This CDR3 has 18 amino acids. As DNA, the CDR3 is TGTGCCAGTATGGGGGACAGGGGGCGGCAAAGTGCTTCAGGGGAGCTGTTTTTT. As protein: CASMGDRGRQSASGELFF.

V and J are TRBV19 and TRBJ1-1, with a possible D match to TRBD1 (6 bases). With 2 bases removed from V and 7 bases from J, the gap between germline ends came to 17 bases. This CDR3 region has 15 residues. Germline assignment: CDR1 LNHDA and CDR2 SQIVND (reference sequence). Here the CDR3 reads CASSISFTGLGEAFF. CDR3 coding DNA: TGTGCCAGTAGTATATCGTTTACAGGGCTTGGTGAAGCTTTCTTT.